Below are 6 T cell receptor beta chains sequenced from a single sample in a study of shared clonotypes between healthy human individuals (TCRdb year 2020). Libraries were built with the immunoSEQ multiplex PCR assay. Entries here come from immuneACCESS through TCRdb and include only in-frame sequences with V and J called. Some clones fail to appear in such tables; in the studies checked, an unresolved V gene covers under half of the shortfall, and the cause of the remainder is unknown. In all, the sample holds hundreds of thousands of clones, and nearly 97% of those were seen once. Of the sample, less than 0.13% is held by the ten largest clones. CD8 naive samples consisted of CD45RO-negative cells that were positively selected for CCR7, yielding a CD45RA+CCR7+ population without TemRA cells. The material sequenced was naive CD8+ T cells sorted from blood. The intended sense of this specimen's cell subset or site label: CD45RA+CCR7+. These receptor sequences come from a woman in her 30s in good health.

V and J are TRBV4-1 and TRBJ2-6, with 10 bases lining up with TRBD1. Germline V gives CDR1 MGHRA, CDR2 YSYEKL. The CDR3 spans 18 residues. V lost 2 bases, J lost 3 bases, and 7 bases stayed unmatched. The CDR3 reads CASSQNRDRGYGANVLTF. The CDR3 nucleotides read TGCGCCAGCAGCCAAAACCGGGACAGGGGCTATGGGGCCAACGTCCTGACTTTC.

The V call is TRBV7-9, the J call TRBJ2-7; D assignment may be TRBD1 or TRBD2 (5 bases each). The germline CDR1 and CDR2 sequences are SEHNR and FQNEAQ (reference sequence). Deletions cut 2 bases from V and 4 bases from J, with 12 bases between. The CDR3 consists of 14 residues. The DNA for the CDR3 is TGTGCCAGCAGCTTAAGCGGACGGACATACGAGCAGTACTTC. Protein product: CASSLSGRTYEQYF.

This chain uses TRBV27 with TRBJ2-1; 11 bases align to TRBD2. CDR1 is MNHEY and CDR2 is SMNVEV in the germline V gene (reference sequence). The V segment lost 4 bases and the J segment 3 bases; nucleotides outside the gene matches: 2. The CDR3 contains 15 residues. The CDR3 DNA sequence: TGTGCCAGCAGTTCGGGACTAGCGGACTACAATGAGCAGTTCTTC. As protein: CASSSGLADYNEQFF.

The chain combines TRBV29-1 with TRBJ2-2, with D perhaps matching TRBD2 (5 bases). Germline lookup yields CDR1 SQVTM and CDR2 ANQGSEA. Trimming took 7 bases from V and 6 from J, leaving 15 bases between them. The CDR3 length is 13 residues. DNA for the CDR3: TGCAGCGGGAGGAGCCCGAGCTCCGGGGAGCTGTTTTTT. Translation: CSGRSPSSGELFF.

The CDR3 loop reads CASSLERGAYYTEAFF. CDR3 sequence (DNA): TGTGCCAGCAGCTTAGAACGGGGGGCTTACTACACTGAAGCTTTCTTT. This rearrangement joins TRBV7-2 to TRBJ1-1; the D gene is possibly TRBD1 (6 bases). CDR1 and CDR2 (germline): SGHTA, FQGNSA. With 1 base removed from V and 3 bases from J, the gap between germline ends came to 15 bases. The CDR3 spans 16 residues.

The rearrangement joins TRBV6-6 to TRBJ2-7; 7 nucleotides match TRBD1. CDR1 is MNHNY and CDR2 is SVGAGI in the germline V gene (reference sequence). The junction had 4 bases not matched to a gene; V was cut back by 2 bases and J by 0 bases. CDR3 length equals 15 residues. The CDR3 nucleotides are TGTGCCAGCAGTTACGAGGGGACAGTCTCCTACGAGCAGTACTTC. Protein product: CASSYEGTVSYEQYF.